These 15 T cell receptor beta chains originate from one sample sequenced in a study of OX40 agonist ivuxolimab in advanced cancers. The data were produced by immunoSEQ multiplex PCR, yet TCRdb's version contains in-frame clones alone and is incomplete. The sample shows around 76,000 clones, around 94% of them seen only once. Source: CD4+ or CD8+ T cells sorted from blood, taken in a trial of the OX40 agonist ivuxolimab. Source of these receptors: an adult with an advanced solid tumor such as melanoma, head and neck, liver or kidney cancer.

The chain couples TRBV7-9 to TRBJ2-7, with D maybe TRBD2 (7 bases). This CDR3 comprises 15 residues. The germline V and J ends were trimmed by 5 bases and 3 bases, with 17 bases remaining between them. CDR1 is SEHNR, CDR2 FQNEAQ, per germline (reference sequence). The CDR3 loop is CASSPPGGPLYEQYF. In DNA, the CDR3 is TGTGCCAGCAGCCCCCCGGGGGGCCCCCTCTACGAGCAGTACTTC.

The V and J genes are TRBV4-3 and TRBJ1-2, with 9 bases fitting TRBD1. The V gene's germline CDR1 is LGHNA and CDR2 YSLEER. This CDR3 has 15 residues. V lost 0 bases to trimming and J lost 7 bases; unmatched junction nucleotides: 6. This chain's CDR3 is CASSQDRGTGTGYTF. The DNA of the CDR3 is TGCGCCAGCAGCCAAGATAGGGGGACAGGGACTGGCTACACCTTC.

The CDR3 DNA reads TGTGCCTGGAGTCGAGAGGGGGCGGAACAGCCCCAGCATTTT. It is translated as CAWSREGAEQPQHF. The rearrangement links TRBV30 to TRBJ1-5; 7 nucleotides align to TRBD1. V lost 2 bases, J lost 7 bases, and 8 bases stayed unmatched. The CDR3 has 14 residues. CDR1 is GTSNPN, CDR2 SVGIG, per germline (reference sequence).

The CDR3 bases are TGTGCCAGCAGTCAAGGACTAGCGGGAGGAGGGGAGCAGTTCTTC. Translation gives CASSQGLAGGGEQFF. This chain links TRBV27 with TRBJ2-1; 14 positions match TRBD2. This CDR3 spans 15 amino acids. Trimming removed 5 bases from V and 10 bases from J; junction bases left unmatched: 7. The V gene's germline CDR1 is MNHEY and CDR2 SMNVEV (reference sequence).

V usage is TRBV7-6 and J usage is TRBJ1-2, with D uncertain. This CDR3 spans 15 amino acids. Germline V gene data show CDR1 as SGHVS and CDR2 as FNYEAQ. V dropped 1 base and J dropped 8 bases, with 17 bases sitting between them. Here the CDR3 reads CASSLERTPGWGYTF. Here the CDR3 DNA reads TGTGCCAGCAGCTTAGAGAGGACCCCCGGATGGGGCTACACCTTC.

V usage is TRBV11-2 and J usage is TRBJ2-5; 7 positions match TRBD1. Germline CDR1 SGHAT, CDR2 FQNNGV. The CDR3 runs 15 residues. J was trimmed by 4 bases and V by 5 bases; bases with no gene match: 10. CDR3: CASSPPGGLGETQYF. CDR3 nucleotide sequence: TGTGCCAGCAGCCCACCAGGGGGATTAGGAGAGACCCAGTACTTC.

The J gene is TRBJ1-2, the V gene TRBV11-2; D uncertain. The CDR3 contains 14 residues. V dropped 0 bases and J dropped 5 bases, with 10 bases sitting between them. Germline CDR1 is SGHAT and CDR2 is FQNNGV. The chain's CDR3 is CASSLDPGSYGYTF. In DNA form, the CDR3 reads TGTGCCAGCAGCTTAGATCCGGGAAGTTATGGCTACACCTTC.

CDR3 sequence reads: CASSVSGTPAYNEQFF. The DNA for the CDR3 is TGTGCCAGCAGCGTGAGCGGGACCCCGGCCTACAATGAGCAGTTCTTC. The rearrangement uses TRBV9 and TRBJ2-1; 7 nucleotides align to TRBD2. V gave up 2 bases and J gave up 2 bases; unmatched junction bases: 7. CDR1 and CDR2 (germline): SGDLS, YYNGEE. There are 16 residues in the CDR3.

The chain joins TRBV7-2 to TRBJ2-1, with 8 bases lining up with TRBD2. V was pared by 5 bases and J by 5 bases, with 8 bases of the junction left unmatched. Per the germline V gene, CDR1 is SGHTA and CDR2 is FQGNSA. This CDR3 has 15 residues. The CDR3 DNA reads TGTGCCAGCAGCCCCAGCGGGAGTTTCCACAATGAGCAGTTCTTC. It yields the protein CASSPSGSFHNEQFF.

The genes are TRBV6-5 and TRBJ2-1; possible D gene TRBD1, 5 bases. This CDR3 region has 16 residues. The ends were cut back, 2 bases at V and 2 bases at J, with 13 bases in the middle. CDR1 MNHEY and CDR2 SVGAGI come from the germline V gene. In nucleotides, the CDR3 is TGTGCCAGCAGTTACAACAGGCTCGACACCTACAATGAGCAGTTCTTC. It is translated as CASSYNRLDTYNEQFF.

The CDR3 coding sequence is TGTGCCAGCCGCCCCGGCAGGGGAGAAAATCAGCCCCAGCATTTT. Protein product: CASRPGRGENQPQHF. The rearrangement joins TRBV15 to TRBJ1-5; a weak D match, TRBD1 (6 bases). The V end lost 10 bases, the J end lost 4 bases, and 20 bases lay between the germline ends. The CDR3 length is 15 residues. Looked up from germline, CDR1 is LNHNV and CDR2 is YYDKDF (reference sequence). Using reference TRBV15 and TRBJ1-5 for the parts outside the CDR3, the full variable domain is DAMVIQNPRYQVTQFGKPVTLSCSQTLNHNVMYWYQQKSSQAPKLLFHYYDKDFNNEADTPDNFQSRRPNTSFCFLDIRSPGLGDTAMYLCASRPGRGENQPQHFGDGTRLSIL.

A single count supports this clone. V and J are TRBV23-1 and TRBJ2-1; no firm D call. TRBV23-1 counts as an open reading frame of uncertain function. V was trimmed by 0 bases and J by 0 bases, leaving 9 bases between them. This CDR3 is 16 amino acids long. This chain's CDR3 is CASSQSARFSYNEQFF. CDR3 sequence (DNA): TGCGCCAGCAGTCAATCAGCCCGATTCTCCTACAATGAGCAGTTCTTC.

CDR3 residues: CASSDSPGRGDKYNEQFF. CDR3 nucleotides: TGTGCCAGCAGTGACTCGCCCGGACGCGGGGACAAGTACAATGAGCAGTTCTTC. This chain links TRBV6-4 with TRBJ2-1; perhaps D is TRBD1 or TRBD2 (6 bases each). CDR3 length equals 18 residues. V was pared by 0 bases and J by 4 bases, with 19 bases between. CDR1 is MRHNA and CDR2 is SNTAGT in the germline V gene.

The chain employs TRBV29-1 and TRBJ1-2; D uncertain. V lost 3 bases, J lost 0 bases, and 5 bases lay in between. The CDR3 is 12 amino acids. Germline V gene lookup returns CDR1 SQVTM and CDR2 ANQGSEA. CDR3 DNA sequence: TGCAGCGTTGATCCTTCTAACTATGGCTACACCTTC. This encodes CSVDPSNYGYTF.

This clone is a singleton in its sample. This sequence joins TRBV19 and TRBJ1-3; D perhaps matches TRBD1 (5 bases). Germline-derived CDR1 and CDR2 are LNHDA and SQIVND (reference sequence). There are 15 residues in the CDR3. The ends were cut back, 3 bases at V and 0 bases at J, with 9 bases in the middle. The CDR3 here is CASSINRLSGNTIYF. The CDR3 DNA is TGTGCCAGTAGTATTAACAGGCTCTCTGGAAACACCATATATTTT.